This T cell receptor beta chain was recovered during a study of cytomegalovirus exposure and HLA in healthy donors. Study findings and constraints: An analysis done earlier found most TCR beta V segments productive about 87% or about 30% of the time.

After removal of 3 bases from V and 6 bases from J, the junction contained 5 bases not matched to a gene. The CDR3 runs to 14 residues. The germline V gene encodes CDR1 SEHNR and CDR2 FQNEAQ (reference sequence). In the case of this clone: Antigen unknown.

This PCR relied on a set of 60 Vbeta primers and 13 Jbeta primers. Profiled with immunoSEQ multiplex PCR; TCRdb holds only in-frame clones, not every one. The table includes more than 80,000 clones, 70% to 80% detected once. Source material: PBMCs. The TCR sequence derives from a boy younger than 18 in good health and CMV-seronegative. The chain joins TRBV7-9 to TRBJ2-3; 8 positions match TRBD1. Here the CDR3 DNA reads TGTGCCAGCAGCTTGACAGGGGCATGGGATACGCAGTATTTT. Its protein is CASSLTGAWDTQYF.